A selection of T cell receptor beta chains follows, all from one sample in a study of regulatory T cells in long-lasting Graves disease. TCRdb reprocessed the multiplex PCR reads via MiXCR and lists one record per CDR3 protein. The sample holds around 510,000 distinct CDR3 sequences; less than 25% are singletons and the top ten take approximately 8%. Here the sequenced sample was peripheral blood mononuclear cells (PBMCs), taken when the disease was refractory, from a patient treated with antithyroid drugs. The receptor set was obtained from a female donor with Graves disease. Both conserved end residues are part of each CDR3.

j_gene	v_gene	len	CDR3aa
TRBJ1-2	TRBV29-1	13	CSAPDRDDYGYTF
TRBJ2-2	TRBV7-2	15	CASSLDRGGAGELFF
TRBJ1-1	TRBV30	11	CAWSPMEQAFF
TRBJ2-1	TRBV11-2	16	CASSLLGGRGLNEQFF
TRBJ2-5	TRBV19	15	CASSIGLWRAETQYF
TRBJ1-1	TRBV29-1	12	CSASEGGTEAFF
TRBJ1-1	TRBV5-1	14	CASIGGARNTEAFF
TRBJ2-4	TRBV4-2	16	CASSQGTELAKNIQYF
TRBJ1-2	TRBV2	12	CASSPDNYGYTF
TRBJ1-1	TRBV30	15	CAWSRGPTGITEAFF